A selection of T cell receptor beta chains follows, all from one sample in a study of Ad26.COV2.S vaccination and SARS-CoV-2 variants. TCRdb's table, derived via immunoSEQ multiplex PCR, lists solely in-frame clones and lacks some. The sample carries hundreds of thousands of clones, about 90% recorded once. Sequences were derived from peripheral blood, sampled in a trial of Ad26.COV2.S vaccine versus placebo. The receptor set was obtained from a person aged 18-60 years who received the Ad26.COV2.S COVID-19 vaccine or a placebo. Both conserved end residues are part of each CDR3. A D gene is named only where the DNA matches it firmly. Some rows have no size entry. The others give once, few or many, or a class for an expanded clone.

d_gene,j_gene,v_gene,abundance,CDR3aa,CDR3nt
NA,TRBJ2-5,TRBV2,NA,CASSAATQYF,TGTGCCAGCAGTGCGGCTACCCAGTACTTC
TRBD2,TRBJ2-3,TRBV6-5,NA,CASSWAGVSTDTQYF,TGTGCCAGCAGTTGGGCGGGGGTCAGCACAGATACGCAGTATTTT
NA,TRBJ2-3,TRBV7-9,NA,CASSSDRASTDTQYF,TGTGCCAGCAGCTCGGACAGAGCTAGCACAGATACGCAGTATTTT
NA,TRBJ2-7,TRBV7-2,once,CASSLEPGSAYEQYF,TGTGCCAGCAGCTTAGAGCCAGGTTCGGCCTACGAGCAGTACTTC
NA,TRBJ2-3,TRBV6-2/TRBV6-3,NA,CASSYSNLARPVADTQYF,TGTGCCAGCAGTTACTCTAACCTGGCGCGACCCGTGGCAGATACGCAGTATTTT
NA,TRBJ2-1,TRBV5-1,NA,CASSPSALYNEQFF,TGCGCCAGCAGTCCGTCAGCGCTCTACAATGAGCAGTTCTTC
NA,TRBJ1-1,TRBV18,NA,CASSQEVGQNTEAFF,TGTGCCAGCTCACAAGAGGTGGGACAGAACACTGAAGCTTTCTTT
NA,TRBJ2-2,TRBV19,NA,CASTVQGINTGELFF,TGTGCCAGTACCGTACAGGGAATTAACACCGGGGAGCTGTTTTTT
TRBD1,TRBJ2-7,TRBV5-4,NA,CASSGRQGTYEQYF,TGTGCCAGCAGCGGCCGACAGGGCACCTACGAGCAGTACTTC
NA,TRBJ2-7,TRBV24-1,NA,CATSDPGGPPEREQYF,TGTGCCACCAGTGATCCCGGGGGTCCCCCGGAGAGGGAGCAGTACTTC